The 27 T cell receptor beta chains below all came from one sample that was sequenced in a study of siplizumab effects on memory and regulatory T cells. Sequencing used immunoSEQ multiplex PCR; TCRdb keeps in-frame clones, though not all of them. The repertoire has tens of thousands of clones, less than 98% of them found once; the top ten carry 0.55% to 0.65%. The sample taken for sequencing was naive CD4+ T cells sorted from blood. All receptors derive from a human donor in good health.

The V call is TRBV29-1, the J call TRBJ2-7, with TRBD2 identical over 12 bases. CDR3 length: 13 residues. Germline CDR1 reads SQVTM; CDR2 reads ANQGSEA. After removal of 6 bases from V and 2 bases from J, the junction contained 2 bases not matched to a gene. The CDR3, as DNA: TGCAGCGTCCTAGCGGGAGGGACCTACGAGCAGTACTTC. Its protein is CSVLAGGTYEQYF.

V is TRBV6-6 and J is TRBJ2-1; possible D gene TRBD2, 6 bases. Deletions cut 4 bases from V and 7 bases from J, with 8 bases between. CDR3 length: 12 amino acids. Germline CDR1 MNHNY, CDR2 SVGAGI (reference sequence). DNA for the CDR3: TGTGCCAGCAGTTCCGGGAGTAATGAGCAGTTCTTC. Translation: CASSSGSNEQFF.

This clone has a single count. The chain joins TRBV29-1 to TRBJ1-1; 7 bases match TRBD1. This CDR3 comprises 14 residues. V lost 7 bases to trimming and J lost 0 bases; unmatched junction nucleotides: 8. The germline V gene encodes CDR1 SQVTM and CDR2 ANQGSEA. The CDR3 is CSAAPGTVNTEAFF. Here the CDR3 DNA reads TGCAGCGCAGCCCCCGGGACAGTGAACACTGAAGCTTTCTTT.

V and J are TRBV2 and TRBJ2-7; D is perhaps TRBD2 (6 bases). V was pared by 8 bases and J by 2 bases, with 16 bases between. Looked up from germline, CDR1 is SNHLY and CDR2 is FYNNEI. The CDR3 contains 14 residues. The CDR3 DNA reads TGTGCCAGCGGATCGGCAGGGAGGCCCTACGAGCAGTACTTC. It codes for CASGSAGRPYEQYF.

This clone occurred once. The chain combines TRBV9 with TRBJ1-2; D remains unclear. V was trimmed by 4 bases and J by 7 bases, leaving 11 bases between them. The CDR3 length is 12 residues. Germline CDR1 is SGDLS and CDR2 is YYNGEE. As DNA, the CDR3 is TGTGCCAGCAGCCCCGGGAGGTTTGGCTACACCTTC. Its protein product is CASSPGRFGYTF. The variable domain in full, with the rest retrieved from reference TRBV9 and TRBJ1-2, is DSGVTQTPKHLITATGQRVTLRCSPRSGDLSVYWYQQSLDQGLQFLIQYYNGEERAKGNILERFSAQQFPDLHSELNLSSLELGDSALYFCASSPGRFGYTFGSGTRLTVV.

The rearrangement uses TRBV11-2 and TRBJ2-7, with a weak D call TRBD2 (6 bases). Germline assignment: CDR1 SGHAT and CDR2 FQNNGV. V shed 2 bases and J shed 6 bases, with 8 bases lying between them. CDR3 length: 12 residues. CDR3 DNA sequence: TGTGCCAGCAGCTTACAGGGACTCGAGCAGTACTTC. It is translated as CASSLQGLEQYF.

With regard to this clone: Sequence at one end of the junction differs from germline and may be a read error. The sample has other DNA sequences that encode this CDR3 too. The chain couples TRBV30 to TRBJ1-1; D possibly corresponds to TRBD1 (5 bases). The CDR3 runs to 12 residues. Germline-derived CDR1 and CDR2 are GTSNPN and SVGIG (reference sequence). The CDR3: CAWSPDRTEAFF. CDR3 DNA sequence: TGTGCTTGGAGTCCCGACAGAACTGAAGCTTTCTTT.

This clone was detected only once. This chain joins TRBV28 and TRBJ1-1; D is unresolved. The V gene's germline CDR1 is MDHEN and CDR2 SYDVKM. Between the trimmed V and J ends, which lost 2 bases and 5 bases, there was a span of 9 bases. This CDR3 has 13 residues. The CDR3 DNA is TGTGCCAGCAGTTTAAGGTCGGGTACTGAAGCTTTCTTT. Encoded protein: CASSLRSGTEAFF.

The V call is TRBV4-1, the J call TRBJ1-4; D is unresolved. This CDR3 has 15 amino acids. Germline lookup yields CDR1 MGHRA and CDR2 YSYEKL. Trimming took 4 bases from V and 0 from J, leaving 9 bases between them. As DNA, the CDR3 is TGCGCCAGCAGCCCGCCATCCGCAACTAATGAAAAACTGTTTTTT. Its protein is CASSPPSATNEKLFF.

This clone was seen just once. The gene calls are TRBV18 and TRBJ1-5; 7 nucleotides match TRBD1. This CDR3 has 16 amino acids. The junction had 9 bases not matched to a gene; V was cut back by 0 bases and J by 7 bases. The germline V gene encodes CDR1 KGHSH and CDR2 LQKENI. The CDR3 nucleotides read TGTGCCAGCTCACCACCAGTTTCAGGGGGTGGCCAGCCCCAGCATTTT. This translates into CASSPPVSGGGQPQHF.

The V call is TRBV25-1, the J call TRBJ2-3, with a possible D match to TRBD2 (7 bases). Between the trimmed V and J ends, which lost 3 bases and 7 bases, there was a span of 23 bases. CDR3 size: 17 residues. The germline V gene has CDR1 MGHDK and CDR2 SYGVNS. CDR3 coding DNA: TGTGCCAGCAGTGAGCGGTATCGGGGGGCGCGACAGCATACGCAGTATTTT. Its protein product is CASSERYRGARQHTQYF.

The CDR3 DNA follows: TGTGCCAGCAGTGAAGATGCGGCCAGGGGTGGTGAAAAACTGTTTTTT. This translates into CASSEDAARGGEKLFF. This chain uses TRBV2 with TRBJ1-4; TRBD1 might be the D (6 bases). The germline V and J ends were trimmed by 1 base and 7 bases, with 16 bases remaining between them. Germline V gene data show CDR1 as SNHLY and CDR2 as FYNNEI. This CDR3 region has 16 residues.

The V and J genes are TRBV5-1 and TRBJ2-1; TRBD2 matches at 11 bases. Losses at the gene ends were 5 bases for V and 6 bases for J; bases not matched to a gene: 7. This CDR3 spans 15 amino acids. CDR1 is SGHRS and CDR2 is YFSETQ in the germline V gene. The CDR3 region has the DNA TGCGCCAGCAGATTTCTAGCGGGAGGCGGCAATGAGCAGTTCTTC. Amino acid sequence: CASRFLAGGGNEQFF.

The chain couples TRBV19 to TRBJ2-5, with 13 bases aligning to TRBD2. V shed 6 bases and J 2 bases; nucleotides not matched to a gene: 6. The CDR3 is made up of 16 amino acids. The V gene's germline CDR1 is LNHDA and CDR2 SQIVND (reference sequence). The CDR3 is CASRPQGLAGQETQYF. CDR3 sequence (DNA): TGTGCCAGTAGACCTCAGGGACTAGCGGGACAAGAGACCCAGTACTTC.

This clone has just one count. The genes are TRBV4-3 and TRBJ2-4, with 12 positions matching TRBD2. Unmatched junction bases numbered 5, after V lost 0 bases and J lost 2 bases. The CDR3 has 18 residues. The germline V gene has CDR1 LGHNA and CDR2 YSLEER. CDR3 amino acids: CASSQDKTSGRTKNIQYF. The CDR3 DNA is TGCGCCAGCAGCCAAGATAAGACTAGCGGGAGAACCAAAAACATTCAGTACTTC.

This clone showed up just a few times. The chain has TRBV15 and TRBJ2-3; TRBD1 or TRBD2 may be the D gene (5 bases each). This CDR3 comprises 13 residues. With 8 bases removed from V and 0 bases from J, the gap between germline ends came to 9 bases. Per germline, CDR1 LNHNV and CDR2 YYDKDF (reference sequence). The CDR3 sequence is CATREGSTDTQYF. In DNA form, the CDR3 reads TGTGCCACCCGCGAGGGGAGCACAGATACGCAGTATTTT.

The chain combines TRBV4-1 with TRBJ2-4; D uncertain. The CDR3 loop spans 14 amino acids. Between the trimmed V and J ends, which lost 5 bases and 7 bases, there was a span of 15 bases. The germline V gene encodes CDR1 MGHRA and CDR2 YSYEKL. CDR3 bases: TGCGCCAGCAGCGCCCCTCCTAGGGCGAACATTCAGTACTTC. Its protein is CASSAPPRANIQYF.

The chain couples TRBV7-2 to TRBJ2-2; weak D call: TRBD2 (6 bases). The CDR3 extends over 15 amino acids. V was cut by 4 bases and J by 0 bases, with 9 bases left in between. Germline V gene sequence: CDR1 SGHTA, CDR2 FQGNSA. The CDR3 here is CASSSGTPNTGELFF. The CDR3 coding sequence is TGTGCCAGCAGCTCCGGGACTCCGAACACCGGGGAGCTGTTTTTT. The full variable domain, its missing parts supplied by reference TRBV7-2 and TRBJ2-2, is GAGVSQSPSNKVTEKGKDVELRCDPISGHTALYWYRQSLGQGLEFLIYFQGNSAPDKSGLPSDRFSAERTGGSVSTLTIQRTQQEDSAVYLCASSSGTPNTGELFFGEGSRLTVL.

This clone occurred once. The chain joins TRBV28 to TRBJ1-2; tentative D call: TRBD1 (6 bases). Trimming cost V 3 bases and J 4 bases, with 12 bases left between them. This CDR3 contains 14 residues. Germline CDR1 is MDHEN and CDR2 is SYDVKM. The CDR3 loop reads CASSFSAGAYGYTF. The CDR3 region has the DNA TGTGCCAGCAGTTTCTCTGCAGGGGCCTATGGCTACACCTTC.

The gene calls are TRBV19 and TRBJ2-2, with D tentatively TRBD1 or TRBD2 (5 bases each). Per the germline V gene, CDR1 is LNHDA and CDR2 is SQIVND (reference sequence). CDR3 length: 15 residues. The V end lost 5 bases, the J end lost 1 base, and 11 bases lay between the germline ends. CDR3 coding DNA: TGTGCCAGTAGTTTCCAGAGGGGGAACACCGGGGAGCTGTTTTTT. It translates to CASSFQRGNTGELFF.

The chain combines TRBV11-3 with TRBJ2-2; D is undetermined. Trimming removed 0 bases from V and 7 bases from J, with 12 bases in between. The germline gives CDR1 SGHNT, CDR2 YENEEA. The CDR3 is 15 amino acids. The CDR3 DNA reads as TGTGCCAGCAGCTTAGATCGAAGGAGTGGCGGGGAGCTGTTTTTT. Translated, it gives CASSLDRRSGGELFF.

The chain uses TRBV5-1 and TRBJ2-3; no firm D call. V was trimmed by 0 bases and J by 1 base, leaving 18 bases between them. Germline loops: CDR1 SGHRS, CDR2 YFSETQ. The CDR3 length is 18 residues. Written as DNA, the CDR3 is TGCGCCAGCAGCTTGGGCCCTGACTTGATTGGGGGCACAGATACGCAGTATTTT. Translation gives CASSLGPDLIGGTDTQYF. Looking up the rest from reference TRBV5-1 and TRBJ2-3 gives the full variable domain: KAGVTQTPRYLIKTRGQQVTLSCSPISGHRSVSWYQQTPGQGLQFLFEYFSETQRNKGNFPGRFSGRQFSNSRSEMNVSTLELGDSALYLCASSLGPDLIGGTDTQYFGPGTRLTVL.

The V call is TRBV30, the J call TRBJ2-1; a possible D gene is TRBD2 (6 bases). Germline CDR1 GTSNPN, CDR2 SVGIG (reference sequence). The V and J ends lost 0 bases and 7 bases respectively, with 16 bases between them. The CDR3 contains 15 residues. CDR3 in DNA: TGTGCCTGGAGTGTTATGGTCGGGAGTAGTAATGAGCAGTTCTTC. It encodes CAWSVMVGSSNEQFF.

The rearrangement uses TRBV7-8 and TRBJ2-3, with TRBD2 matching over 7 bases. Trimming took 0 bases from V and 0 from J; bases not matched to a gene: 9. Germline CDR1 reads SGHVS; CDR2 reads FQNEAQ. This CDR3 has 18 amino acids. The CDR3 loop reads CASSLAPFSGRSTDTQYF. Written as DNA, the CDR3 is TGTGCCAGCAGCTTAGCCCCCTTCTCCGGGAGGAGCACAGATACGCAGTATTTT. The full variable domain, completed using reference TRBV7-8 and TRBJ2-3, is GAGVSQSPRYKVAKRGQDVALRCDPISGHVSLFWYQQALGQGPEFLTYFQNEAQLDKSGLPSDRFFAERPEGSVSTLKIQRTQQEDSAVYLCASSLAPFSGRSTDTQYFGPGTRLTVL.

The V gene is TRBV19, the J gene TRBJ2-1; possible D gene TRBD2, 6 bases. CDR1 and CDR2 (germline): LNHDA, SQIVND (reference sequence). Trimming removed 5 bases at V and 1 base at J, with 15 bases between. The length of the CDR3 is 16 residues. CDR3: CASSFQSGPSYNEQFF. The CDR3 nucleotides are TGTGCCAGTAGTTTCCAAAGCGGGCCTTCCTACAATGAGCAGTTCTTC.

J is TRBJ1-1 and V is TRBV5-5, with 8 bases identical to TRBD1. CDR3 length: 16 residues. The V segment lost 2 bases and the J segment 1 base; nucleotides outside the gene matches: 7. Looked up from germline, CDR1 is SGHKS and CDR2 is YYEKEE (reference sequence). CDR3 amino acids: CASSFAGGGPNTEAFF. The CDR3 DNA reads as TGTGCCAGCAGCTTTGCAGGGGGCGGGCCGAACACTGAAGCTTTCTTT.

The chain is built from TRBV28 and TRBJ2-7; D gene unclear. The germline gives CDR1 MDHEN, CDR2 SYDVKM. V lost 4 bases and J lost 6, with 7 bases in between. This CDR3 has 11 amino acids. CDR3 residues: CASSWAGEQYF. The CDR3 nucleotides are TGTGCCAGCAGTTGGGCCGGCGAGCAGTACTTC.